This T cell receptor (beta chain) is drawn from a study of neoadjuvant nivolumab and ipilimumab in lung cancer. Whole-study context: Nivolumab 3 mg/kg was given days 1, 15 and 29, plus ipilimumab 1 mg/kg day 1 in combination.

The study, taken as a whole, reports: TCR richness and clonality were higher in tumors than adjacent uninvolved lung.

Per the germline V gene, CDR1 is LGHNA and CDR2 is YSLEER. Trimming cost V 3 bases and J 6 bases, with 13 bases left between them. The CDR3 runs 14 residues. Some clones are missing from TCRdb's copy, which holds only in-frame ones; the method was immunoSEQ multiplex PCR. The table shows over 25,000 clones, with over 80% occurring only once. Of note for this clone: Its target is not known.

Sequencing used peripheral blood, obtained before neoadjuvant nivolumab, alone or with ipilimumab. The J gene is TRBJ2-3, the V gene TRBV4-3, with D possibly being TRBD2 (7 bases). The TCR was taken from an adult with non-small cell lung cancer. CDR3: CASSQGGGRDTQYF. The CDR3 DNA sequence: TGCGCCAGCAGCCAGGGAGGGGGGCGGGATACGCAGTATTTT.